This TCR beta chain was identified during a study of OX40 agonist ivuxolimab in advanced cancers. The wider study: Patients achieving partial responses numbered three: one hepatocellular carcinoma case and two cutaneous melanoma cases.

V gave up 4 bases and J gave up 10 bases; unmatched junction bases: 9. CDR1 SQVTM and CDR2 ANQGSEA come from the germline V gene. The CDR3 is 12 residues long. Clones were sequenced by immunoSEQ multiplex PCR, and TCRdb holds only the in-frame ones, with some missing. The sample comprises 70,000 or so clones, roughly 85% of which are singletons, and roughly 15% rests with the top ten. V usage is TRBV29-1 and J usage is TRBJ2-7; 8 nucleotides align to TRBD2. The sequencing used CD4+ or CD8+ T cells sorted from blood, collected in a trial of the OX40 agonist ivuxolimab. The sequence derives from an adult with an advanced solid tumor such as melanoma, head and neck, liver or kidney cancer. The CDR3 loop reads CSVVASGLEQYF. Written as DNA, the CDR3 is TGCAGCGTTGTCGCTAGCGGGCTGGAACAGTACTTC.